This T cell receptor (beta chain) originates from a study of cytomegalovirus exposure and HLA in healthy donors. Study results and limitations: Segments of the TCR beta V type were, in most cases, productive about 87% or about 30% of the time in an earlier analysis. Certain indistinguishable V segments, among them TRBV6-2 and TRBV6-3, were excluded.

This clone was seen a handful of times. As yet, its antigen is unknown. Vbeta (60) and Jbeta (13) primers were used in the PCR. Profiled with immunoSEQ multiplex PCR; TCRdb holds only in-frame clones, not every one. The table lists 120,000 or so clones, more than 70% of them singletons, with nearly 9.5% in the top ten. The CDR3 is 13 residues long. V was shortened by 2 bases and J by 2 bases, with 8 bases between the two germline ends. The germline gives CDR1 SGHNT, CDR2 YYREEE (reference sequence). Source material: PBMCs. The origin of this receptor is a woman aged 50 to 60 in good health and CMV-seropositive. The genes are TRBV5-4 and TRBJ2-7; D ambiguous. CDR3 in amino acids: CASSFWPTYEQYF. The DNA of the CDR3 is TGTGCCAGCAGCTTTTGGCCGACCTACGAGCAGTACTTC.